This paragraph reports one TCR beta chain. The target antigen is unknown. Antigen-specific CD4+ T cells were first expanded with viral peptide pools by the ViraFEST assay and only then sequenced. The authors isolated CD4+ T cells after roughly 10 days of culture. Every participant took two doses of the BNT162b2 or mRNA-1273 vaccine. Prior SARS-CoV-2 infection was absent in the vaccine recipients, as shown by negative nucleocapsid antibodies. This CDR3 is built from 14 residues. V lost 0 bases and J 2 bases, leaving 4 bases between the germline ends. Germline CDR1 is SEHNR and CDR2 is FQNEAQ (reference sequence). This specimen belongs to a study of vaccination effects on CD4 cells after COVID-19. Libraries were prepared by immunoSEQ multiplex PCR; TCRdb keeps only in-frame clonotypes and omits some of them. The sample contains roughly 34,000 clones, approximately 78% of which appear only once.

The receptor was derived from a human donor who received a COVID-19 vaccine. Some clones in this sample may be carry-over from other donors' samples. Sequences were derived from CD4+ T cells from PBMCs cultured with HCoV-NL63 spike peptides, sampled after COVID-19 vaccination. The chain carries TRBV7-9 and TRBJ2-2, with no clear D. The CDR3 nucleotides are TGTGCCAGCAGCTTAGCTCCCAACACCGGGGAGCTGTTTTTT. Its translation: CASSLAPNTGELFF.